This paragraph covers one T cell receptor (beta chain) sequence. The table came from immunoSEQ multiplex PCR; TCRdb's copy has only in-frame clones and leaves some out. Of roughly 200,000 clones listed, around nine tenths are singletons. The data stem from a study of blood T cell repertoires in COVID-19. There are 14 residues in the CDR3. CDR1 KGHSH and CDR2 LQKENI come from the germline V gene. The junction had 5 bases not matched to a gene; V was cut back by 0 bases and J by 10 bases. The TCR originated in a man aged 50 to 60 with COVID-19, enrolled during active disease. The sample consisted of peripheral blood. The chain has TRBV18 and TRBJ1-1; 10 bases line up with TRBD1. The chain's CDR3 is CASSPPGTGVVAFF. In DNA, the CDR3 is TGTGCCAGCTCACCACCCGGGACAGGGGTTGTAGCTTTCTTT.